This T cell receptor beta chain is from a study of blood T cell repertoires in COVID-19. The overall study: Some COVID-19 samples were acute and others convalescent; all came from the United States, Italy and Spain. Sources were T cells, B-cell-depleted T cells, or PBMCs; the material itself was cDNA or gDNA.

Original handling: Reference gene primers were amplified, and this amplification served to estimate nucleated cell counts. Only in-frame clones appear in the TCRdb table, and some are missing; sequencing was by immunoSEQ multiplex PCR. For V, J and clone size, that table is used; D and trimming come from the DNA. Of roughly 230,000 clones in the sample, around 83% were seen once. Trimming cost V 4 bases and J 9 bases, with 8 bases left between them. Germline values: CDR1 SGHNT, CDR2 YYREEE (reference sequence). The CDR3 length is 11 residues. The V gene is TRBV5-4, the J gene TRBJ2-1; possible D gene TRBD1, 5 bases. Sequenced material: peripheral blood. This receptor was taken from a man between 40 and 49 years old with active or convalescent COVID-19. This CDR3 is CASSHRIEQFF. The CDR3 DNA follows: TGTGCCAGCAGCCACAGGATTGAGCAGTTCTTC.